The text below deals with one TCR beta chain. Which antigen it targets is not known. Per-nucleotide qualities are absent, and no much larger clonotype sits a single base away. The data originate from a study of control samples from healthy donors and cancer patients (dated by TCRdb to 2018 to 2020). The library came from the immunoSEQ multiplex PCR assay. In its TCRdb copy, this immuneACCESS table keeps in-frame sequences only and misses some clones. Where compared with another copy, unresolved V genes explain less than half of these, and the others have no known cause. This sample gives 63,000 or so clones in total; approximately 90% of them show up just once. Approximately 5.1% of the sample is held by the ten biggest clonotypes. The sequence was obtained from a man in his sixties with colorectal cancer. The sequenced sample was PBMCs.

The CDR3 is CASSGGQPANSPLHF. The nucleotides read TGTGCCAGCAGTGGAGGACAGCCAGCTAATTCACCCCTCCACTTT. This sequence uses TRBV2 and TRBJ1-6; matching of 6 bases hints at TRBD1 as the D gene. According to the germline V gene, CDR1 reads SNHLY and CDR2 reads FYNNEI. The cysteine opens and the phenylalanine closes a CDR3 of 15 amino acids. Only the CDR3 DNA is retained, 45 bases long and in frame from the first base. V gives up 4 bases and J gives up 6 bases, and the segment between their germline ends measures 13 bases.